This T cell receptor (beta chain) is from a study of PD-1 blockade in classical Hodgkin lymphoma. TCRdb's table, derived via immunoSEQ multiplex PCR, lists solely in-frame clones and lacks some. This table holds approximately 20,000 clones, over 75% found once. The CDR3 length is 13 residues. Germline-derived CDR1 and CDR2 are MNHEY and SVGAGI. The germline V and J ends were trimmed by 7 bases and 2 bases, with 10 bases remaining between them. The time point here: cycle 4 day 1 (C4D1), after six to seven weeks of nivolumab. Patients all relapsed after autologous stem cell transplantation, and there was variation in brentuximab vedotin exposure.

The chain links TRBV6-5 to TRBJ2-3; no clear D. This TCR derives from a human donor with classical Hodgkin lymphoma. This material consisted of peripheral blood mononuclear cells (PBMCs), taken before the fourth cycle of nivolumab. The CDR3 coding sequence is TGTGCCAGCACCGAGGCTTTCACAGATACGCAGTATTTT. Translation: CASTEAFTDTQYF.